These 17 T cell receptor beta chains share one sample of origin, sequenced in a study of blood T cell repertoires in COVID-19. The protocol was immunoSEQ multiplex PCR, while the TCRdb copy is restricted to in-frame clones and leaves out a portion. The sample lists around 300,000 clones; over 80% were seen once. The sequenced material came from peripheral blood. These receptors originate from a woman aged 45-65 years with COVID-19, enrolled during active disease.

CDR3 residues: CASRVAQTSYEQYF. CDR3 in DNA: TGTGCCAGCAGGGTGGCCCAGACTTCTTACGAGCAGTACTTC. J is TRBJ2-7 and V is TRBV6-5; D is unclear. CDR3 length: 14 residues. With 6 bases removed from V and 4 bases from J, the gap between germline ends came to 16 bases. In germline, CDR1 is MNHEY, CDR2 SVGAGI.

This rearrangement joins TRBV7-9 to TRBJ2-3, with 9 bases matching TRBD2. The germline CDR1 and CDR2 sequences are SEHNR and FQNEAQ (reference sequence). V was clipped by 5 bases and J by 8 bases; unmatched bases: 14. The CDR3 covers 16 residues. This chain's CDR3 is CASSQFKAGGTITQYF. The DNA of the CDR3 is TGTGCCAGCAGCCAATTCAAGGCGGGAGGGACCATTACGCAGTATTTT.

V and J are TRBV23-1 and TRBJ1-2, with a possible D match to TRBD1 (6 bases). TRBV23-1 is an ORF, and what it does is uncertain. The CDR3 has 19 amino acids. The V and J ends lost 0 bases and 8 bases respectively, with 28 bases between them. DNA for the CDR3: TGCGCCAGCAGTCAATCAAGGCGGACTCCGGGACACCCGCGATCGGGCTACACCTTC. It yields the protein CASSQSRRTPGHPRSGYTF.

CDR3 coding DNA: TGTGCCAGCAGCTTTCGTCCCACAGGGGCCGGCTACGAGCAGTACTTC. Its protein is CASSFRPTGAGYEQYF. The V gene is TRBV11-2, the J gene TRBJ2-7; 7 bases fit TRBD1. Germline CDR1 SGHAT, CDR2 FQNNGV. The CDR3 has 16 amino acids. V shed 3 bases and J 3 bases; nucleotides not matched to a gene: 11.

The gene calls are TRBV5-1 and TRBJ2-3, with D possibly being TRBD2 (6 bases). The V and J ends lost 4 bases and 2 bases respectively, with 11 bases between them. The CDR3 loop spans 14 amino acids. Looked up from germline, CDR1 is SGHRS and CDR2 is YFSETQ. CDR3 bases: TGCGCCAGCAGCCCCGGGAGCGCCACAGATACGCAGTATTTT. This gives the protein CASSPGSATDTQYF.

V is TRBV19 and J is TRBJ1-6, with D tentatively TRBD1 (5 bases). V was clipped by 7 bases and J by 0 bases, with 10 bases between them. Per germline, CDR1 LNHDA and CDR2 SQIVND (reference sequence). This CDR3 region has 15 residues. CDR3 nucleotide sequence: TGTGCCAGTACGGGGGGGACCTCCTATAATTCACCCCTCCACTTT. Encoded protein: CASTGGTSYNSPLHF.

The chain links TRBV9 to TRBJ2-7, with 11 bases that match TRBD2. This CDR3 has 14 residues. CDR1 is SGDLS, CDR2 YYNGEE, per germline. Trimming cost V 3 bases and J 6 bases; bases outside gene matches: 5. CDR3 in amino acids: CASSERLAGFEQYF. CDR3 in DNA: TGTGCCAGCAGCGAACGACTAGCGGGATTCGAGCAGTACTTC.

V and J are TRBV5-6 and TRBJ2-2, with 8 bases aligning to TRBD2. CDR3 length: 16 amino acids. Trimming at V came to 6 bases and at J to 5 bases, leaving 12 bases not matched to a gene. CDR1 SGHDT and CDR2 YYEEEE come from the germline V gene. The CDR3 protein is CASMAVGGRRTGELFF. The CDR3 nucleotides read TGTGCCAGCATGGCAGTGGGCGGGAGGAGGACCGGGGAGCTGTTTTTT.

The chain carries TRBV27 and TRBJ2-4; 9 nucleotides agree with TRBD2. J gave up 3 bases and V 4 bases, and 10 bases lay outside the gene matches. Looked up from germline, CDR1 is MNHEY and CDR2 is SMNVEV (reference sequence). There are 17 residues in the CDR3. CDR3 sequence (DNA): TGTGCCAGCAGTTCTCTTGGGGCGGGAGGGAACAAAAACATTCAGTACTTC. Residues: CASSSLGAGGNKNIQYF.

This chain uses TRBV7-6 with TRBJ1-3; D perhaps matches TRBD1 (5 bases). The length of the CDR3 is 17 residues. Germline-derived CDR1 and CDR2 are SGHVS and FNYEAQ. The ends were cut back, 1 base at V and 0 bases at J, with 13 bases in the middle. The CDR3 sequence is CASSLVAGGLSGNTIYF. The CDR3 bases are TGTGCCAGCAGCTTAGTGGCGGGGGGTCTCTCTGGAAACACCATATATTTT.

The genes are TRBV7-8 and TRBJ2-7; possible D gene TRBD2, 5 bases. The CDR3 is 14 amino acids. CDR1 SGHVS and CDR2 FQNEAQ come from the germline V gene. Trimming removed 1 base at V and 7 bases at J, with 14 bases between. CDR3 amino acids: CASSLDSGSQEQYF. In DNA form, the CDR3 reads TGTGCCAGCAGCTTAGATTCGGGGTCTCAAGAGCAGTACTTC.

The chain has TRBV19 and TRBJ1-5; 8 nucleotides match TRBD1. J was trimmed by 6 bases and V by 3 bases; bases with no gene match: 7. The CDR3 has 15 amino acids. Looked up from germline, CDR1 is LNHDA and CDR2 is SQIVND (reference sequence). CDR3 sequence (DNA): TGTGCCAGTAGTATGGGCAGGGGGCATGTTCAGCCCCAGCATTTT. It encodes CASSMGRGHVQPQHF.

This chain uses TRBV3-1 (or the pseudogene TRBV3-2) with TRBJ2-1, with TRBD2 identical over 9 bases. From germline, CDR1 is LGHDT and CDR2 YNNKEL (reference sequence). With V trimmed by 1 base and J by 10 bases, 11 bases remained unmatched. The CDR3 covers 16 residues. This chain's CDR3 is CASSQGEVSGSDEQFF. The CDR3 DNA sequence: TGTGCCAGCAGCCAAGGGGAAGTTAGCGGGAGCGACGAGCAGTTCTTC.

The V and J genes are TRBV27 and TRBJ2-7; 9 bases are shared with TRBD1. The CDR3 covers 15 residues. Trimming at V came to 6 bases and at J to 3 bases, leaving 9 bases not matched to a gene. Germline CDR1 and CDR2: MNHEY and SMNVEV (reference sequence). Here the CDR3 DNA reads TGTGCCAGCAGCTTCGGGACAGGGACCTACTACGAGCAGTACTTC. Protein product: CASSFGTGTYYEQYF.

A few counts support this clone. In DNA form, the CDR3 reads TGTGCCATCAGTCCCCCAGGGGGCGGGTACCAAGAGACCCAGTACTTC. It is translated as CAISPPGGGYQETQYF. The J gene is TRBJ2-5, the V gene TRBV10-3; TRBD1 agrees at 8 bases. The CDR3 has 16 amino acids. V gave up 5 bases and J gave up 0 bases; unmatched junction bases: 8. Germline V lookup: CDR1 ENHRY, CDR2 SYGVKD.

This clone showed up just once. The chain links TRBV4-1 to TRBJ2-2, with D unclear. The CDR3 has 14 amino acids. Looked up from germline, CDR1 is MGHRA and CDR2 is YSYEKL. Trimming took 6 bases from V and 3 from J, leaving 11 bases between them. CDR3 coding DNA: TGCGCCAGCAGAAACTTTGAGGACACCGGGGAGCTGTTTTTT. Translation: CASRNFEDTGELFF.

This chain connects TRBV6-5 to TRBJ2-3; TRBD2 matches at 7 bases. There are 13 residues in the CDR3. Germline assignment: CDR1 MNHEY and CDR2 SVGAGI. J gave up 9 bases and V 0 bases, and 3 bases lay outside the gene matches. The CDR3 region is CASSYSLGGTQYF. The CDR3, as DNA: TGTGCCAGCAGTTACTCTTTGGGGGGGACGCAGTATTTT.